What follows are 15 T cell receptor beta chains derived from one specimen sequenced in a study of cytomegalovirus exposure and HLA in healthy donors. The primer mix had 60 Vbeta and 13 Jbeta primers. TCRdb's copy holds only in-frame clones and misses some; the assay was immunoSEQ multiplex PCR. This table has about 180,000 clones, roughly 80% appearing once. Sequencing was done on a sample of PBMCs. These receptors were obtained from a girl aged 5 to 17 in good health and CMV-seropositive.

This clone was counted once. This chain links TRBV29-1 with TRBJ2-7; D gene uncertain. Germline CDR1 and CDR2: SQVTM and ANQGSEA. CDR3 size: 12 residues. Trimming removed 1 base from V and 4 bases from J, with 8 bases in between. The CDR3: CSVEVGGYEQYF. CDR3 DNA sequence: TGCAGCGTTGAAGTTGGCGGATACGAGCAGTACTTC.

CDR3 in amino acids: CASSSPYLEAFF. CDR3 coding DNA: TGTGCCAGCAGTTCCCCGTATCTTGAAGCTTTCTTT. The V and J genes are TRBV6-5 and TRBJ1-1, with D unresolved. From germline, CDR1 is MNHEY and CDR2 SVGAGI. Trimming cost V 4 bases and J 7 bases, with 10 bases left between them. The CDR3 is made up of 12 amino acids.

DNA of the CDR3: TGCGCCAGCACAAAGGAGACAGGACAGGGCCGTGGCTACACCTTC. This translates into CASTKETGQGRGYTF. The rearrangement joins TRBV4-1 to TRBJ1-2; TRBD1 matches 8 bases. V lost 7 bases, J lost 7 bases, and 14 bases stayed unmatched. The germline gives CDR1 MGHRA, CDR2 YSYEKL. CDR3 length: 15 amino acids.

J is TRBJ2-1 and V is TRBV11-2; 11 nucleotides match TRBD2. The J segment lost 11 bases and the V segment lost 3 bases, leaving 15 bases of the junction unmatched. CDR3 length: 17 residues. Germline values: CDR1 SGHAT, CDR2 FQNNGV. The DNA for the CDR3 is TGTGCCAGCAGCTTTACACCCCATATAGCGGGAGGGGAGAAGCAGTTCTTC. Protein: CASSFTPHIAGGEKQFF.

The chain employs TRBV30 and TRBJ2-1; 10 nucleotides agree with TRBD2. Germline V CDR1 and CDR2: GTSNPN, SVGIG (reference sequence). With 3 bases clipped from V and 7 bases from J, the junction kept 9 bases outside the gene matches. This CDR3 has 15 amino acids. In DNA, the CDR3 is TGTGCCTGGAGCAGACTAGCGGGTATTAATAATGAGCAGTTCTTC. It codes for CAWSRLAGINNEQFF. Full variable domain (remainder filled in from reference TRBV30 and TRBJ2-1): SQTIHQWPATLVQPVGSPLSLECTVEGTSNPNLYWYRQAAGRGLQLLFYSVGIGQISSEVPQNLSASRPQDRQFILSSKKLLLSDSGFYLCAWSRLAGINNEQFFGPGTRLTVL.

This clone was picked up one time. The chain has TRBV30 and TRBJ1-5; perhaps TRBD1 as D (6 bases). The germline V gene encodes CDR1 GTSNPN and CDR2 SVGIG (reference sequence). This CDR3 has 15 residues. The germline V and J ends were trimmed by 3 bases and 0 bases, with 12 bases remaining between them. In nucleotides, the CDR3 is TGTGCCTGGAGCGCTGGGACACATAGCAATCAGCCCCAGCATTTT. Protein product: CAWSAGTHSNQPQHF.

The V gene is TRBV7-9, the J gene TRBJ1-5; D is uncertain. Germline CDR1 SEHNR, CDR2 FQNEAQ (reference sequence). The length of the CDR3 is 16 residues. Trimming left V 1 base short and J 0 bases short, with 10 bases between. The CDR3, as DNA: TGTGCCAGCAGCTTAGGTGGCGGCTATAGCAATCAGCCCCAGCATTTT. It specifies CASSLGGGYSNQPQHF.

CDR3 sequence reads: CAWAGQGFNQPQHF. The DNA for the CDR3 is TGTGCCTGGGCGGGACAGGGCTTTAATCAGCCCCAGCATTTT. The chain carries TRBV30 and TRBJ1-5; 9 bases fit TRBD1. Germline loops: CDR1 GTSNPN, CDR2 SVGIG (reference sequence). The CDR3 sequence is 14 residues long. Trimming at V came to 5 bases and at J to 4 bases, leaving 6 bases not matched to a gene.

The V call is TRBV27, the J call TRBJ2-3; D is ambiguous. Germline-derived CDR1 and CDR2 are MNHEY and SMNVEV (reference sequence). Trimming stripped 3 bases from V and 8 bases from J, with 6 bases between. The CDR3 runs 11 residues. CDR3 residues: CASSFHGTQYF. The CDR3 bases are TGTGCCAGCAGTTTCCACGGTACGCAGTATTTT.

Only one count was recorded for this clone. The chain joins TRBV4-1 to TRBJ1-2; D gene unclear. The V end was cut by 6 bases, the J end by 4 bases, with 15 bases between. CDR3 length equals 14 residues. Germline V gene lookup returns CDR1 MGHRA and CDR2 YSYEKL. This chain's CDR3 is CASRSDLTRYGYTF. The CDR3, as DNA: TGCGCCAGCAGATCTGATCTGACTCGCTATGGCTACACCTTC.

The chain uses TRBV9 and TRBJ1-2; weak D call: TRBD1 (5 bases). This CDR3 comprises 15 residues. The V gene lost 0 bases and the J gene lost 3 bases, with 12 bases spanning the gap. Germline CDR1 is SGDLS and CDR2 is YYNGEE. The CDR3 nucleotides are TGTGCCAGCAGCGTAGAAGGCAGGGCCTACTATGGCTACACCTTC. Translating gives CASSVEGRAYYGYTF.

This chain uses TRBV14 with TRBJ2-1; 11 bases agree with TRBD2. The CDR3 runs 18 residues. Germline V lookup: CDR1 SGHDN, CDR2 FVKESK. The J segment lost 4 bases and the V segment lost 1 base, leaving 9 bases of the junction unmatched. The CDR3 region is CASSQVSRLAGRYNEQFF. The CDR3 DNA reads TGTGCCAGCAGCCAAGTGTCTCGACTAGCGGGAAGGTACAATGAGCAGTTCTTC.

The chain combines TRBV6-5 with TRBJ1-4; 7 nucleotides line up with TRBD1. V gave up 2 bases and J gave up 0 bases; unmatched junction bases: 0. CDR1 is MNHEY and CDR2 is SVGAGI in the germline V gene. The CDR3 loop spans 15 amino acids. CDR3 region: CASSYGTATNEKLFF. Here the CDR3 DNA reads TGTGCCAGCAGTTACGGGACAGCAACTAATGAAAAACTGTTTTTT.

J is TRBJ1-5 and V is TRBV27; possible D gene TRBD1, 5 bases. Trimming pared 2 bases from V and 4 bases from J, leaving 12 bases between. The CDR3 is 15 amino acids. Germline CDR1 is MNHEY and CDR2 is SMNVEV (reference sequence). This CDR3 reads CASSLGQGGNQPQHF. The CDR3 DNA sequence: TGTGCCAGCAGTTTAGGGCAGGGCGGAAATCAGCCCCAGCATTTT.

The V and J genes are TRBV5-1 and TRBJ2-7; 8 bases fit TRBD2. The CDR3 sequence is 15 residues long. Germline V gene sequence: CDR1 SGHRS, CDR2 YFSETQ. After removal of 0 bases from V and 7 bases from J, the junction contained 9 bases not matched to a gene. CDR3 DNA: TGCGCCAGCAGCTTGGCAGGACTAGCTAACCCAGAGCAGTACTTC. As protein: CASSLAGLANPEQYF.